The clone carrying this T cell receptor beta chain was observed a handful of times. This entry belongs to a study of cytomegalovirus exposure and HLA in healthy donors. The overall study: Out of 150 million to 200 million T cells, an earlier analysis found more than 95 million unique TCR beta sequences in total. From HLA-typed donors, an early data release held roughly 89 million unique TCRs. Within the Caucasian-associated ancestry cluster were around 80% of the 300 to 450 genotyped donors.

Though nominally healthy at sampling, donors likely had unrecorded immune exposures. Use of 60 Vbeta and 13 Jbeta primers characterized the PCR. TCRdb's copy holds only in-frame clones and misses some; the assay was immunoSEQ multiplex PCR. The data show approximately 70,000 clones, with around three quarters seen just once and more than 8% held by the top ten. The length of the CDR3 is 15 residues. The V end lost 9 bases, the J end lost 0 bases, and 16 bases lay between the germline ends. The germline V gene has CDR1 LNHDA and CDR2 SQIVND (reference sequence). The rearrangement links TRBV19 to TRBJ2-3; D is unresolved. The sample was PBMCs. The TCR originated in a woman aged 50 to 60 in good health and CMV-seropositive. DNA for the CDR3: TGTGCCAGAAAAGCCAGGATGCCGAGCACAGATACGCAGTATTTT. Translating gives CARKARMPSTDTQYF. Based on the CDR3 plus reference TRBV19 and TRBJ2-3, the full variable domain is DGGITQSPKYLFRKEGQNVTLSCEQNLNHDAMYWYRQDPGQGLRLIYYSQIVNDFQKGDIAEGYSVSREKKESFPLTVTSAQKNPTAFYLCARKARMPSTDTQYFGPGTRLTVL.